These 8 T cell receptor beta chains share one sample of origin, sequenced in a study of blood T cell repertoires in COVID-19. The repertoire was sequenced with immunoSEQ multiplex PCR; TCRdb's copy has only in-frame clones and lacks some. Of roughly 200,000 clones listed, around 90% are singletons. Sequencing was done on a sample of peripheral blood. Source of these receptors: a man aged 40-50 years with active or convalescent COVID-19.

Of note for this clone: A read error may account for a junction end that differs from germline. This rearrangement joins TRBV7-7 to TRBJ2-1; a weak D match, TRBD2 (7 bases). This CDR3 has 15 residues. Germline CDR1 reads SSHAT; CDR2 reads FNYEAQ (reference sequence). CDR3 region: CASSFIGGEYNEQFF. DNA of the CDR3: TGTGCTAGCAGCTTTATAGGGGGGGAATACAATGAGCAGTTCTTC.

The genes are TRBV19 and TRBJ1-4; D ambiguous. The germline V and J ends were trimmed by 8 bases and 3 bases, with 4 bases remaining between them. The CDR3 has 11 residues. Germline V lookup: CDR1 LNHDA, CDR2 SQIVND (reference sequence). The CDR3: CASRSNEKLFF. The CDR3 coding sequence is TGTGCCAGTCGTTCTAATGAAAAACTGTTTTTT.

The chain employs TRBV20-1 and TRBJ1-6; 9 nucleotides line up with TRBD1. The CDR3 consists of 13 residues. V was pared by 5 bases and J by 8 bases, with 4 bases of the junction left unmatched. CDR1 is DFQATT, CDR2 SNEGSKA, per germline (reference sequence). CDR3 in DNA: TGCAGTGCTGGTGGACAGGGGTATTCACCCCTCCACTTT. This encodes CSAGGQGYSPLHF.

CDR3 nucleotide sequence: TGTGCCAGCTCTCGAAGGGGGGGCCGAAACACCATATATTTT. It specifies CASSRRGGRNTIYF. This chain links TRBV18 with TRBJ1-3; a possible D gene is TRBD1 (6 bases). V gave up 6 bases and J gave up 5 bases, with 14 bases separating them. The germline V gene has CDR1 KGHSH and CDR2 LQKENI. The CDR3 totals 14 residues.

This clone was detected once. The CDR3 region has the DNA TGTGCCACCAGTGATCCCTCCTACACTAGCGGGAAAGAGACCCAGTACTTC. It yields the protein CATSDPSYTSGKETQYF. The J gene is TRBJ2-5, the V gene TRBV24-1; 10 nucleotides line up with TRBD2. V shed 3 bases, J shed 3 bases, and the junction held 9 bases outside the gene matches. Germline loops: CDR1 KGHDR, CDR2 SFDVKD. The CDR3 spans 17 residues.

This chain's CDR3 is CASSHRMTGKDSGNTIYF. CDR3 nucleotide sequence: TGTGCCAGCAGCCATCGAATGACAGGGAAAGACTCTGGAAACACCATATATTTT. The chain couples TRBV7-9 to TRBJ1-3; 7 bases agree with TRBD1. Germline CDR1 is SEHNR and CDR2 is FQNEAQ (reference sequence). The CDR3 runs 18 residues. V lost 5 bases, J lost 0 bases, and 13 bases stayed unmatched.

J is TRBJ1-2 and V is TRBV6-2 or TRBV6-3; D perhaps matches TRBD1 (5 bases). The germline V and J ends were trimmed by 0 bases and 7 bases, with 9 bases remaining between them. This CDR3 is built from 13 residues. Germline CDR1 and CDR2: MNHEY and SVGEGT. The CDR3 nucleotides read TGTGCCAGCAGTTACTCAGGGGTCGGTGGCTACACCTTC. Translating it yields CASSYSGVGGYTF.

This clone was found a few times. The CDR3 bases are TGTGCCAGCAGCCCCCTCGGACTGGCGCAAGAGACCCAGTACTTC. Its translation is CASSPLGLAQETQYF. V usage is TRBV4-2 and J usage is TRBJ2-5; a possible D gene is TRBD2 (5 bases). Trimming took 4 bases from V and 2 from J, leaving 14 bases between them. In germline, CDR1 is LGHNA, CDR2 YNFKEQ. CDR3 length equals 15 residues.